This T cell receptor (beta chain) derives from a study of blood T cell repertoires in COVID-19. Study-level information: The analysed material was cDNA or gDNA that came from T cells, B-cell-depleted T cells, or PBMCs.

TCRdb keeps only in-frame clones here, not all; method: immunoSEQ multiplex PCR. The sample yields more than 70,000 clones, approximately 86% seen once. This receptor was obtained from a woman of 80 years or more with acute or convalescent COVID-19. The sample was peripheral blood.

The CDR3, as DNA: TGTGCCAGCAGCGTAGAGGGGCGGGGTCCTCAAGAGACCCAGTACTTC. Amino acid sequence: CASSVEGRGPQETQYF. The rearrangement joins TRBV9 to TRBJ2-5, with a possible D match to TRBD2 (6 bases). CDR1 SGDLS and CDR2 YYNGEE come from the germline V gene. The V end lost 0 bases, the J end lost 2 bases, and 14 bases lay between the germline ends. The CDR3 length is 16 residues.